Following are 16 T cell receptor beta chains from one sample sequenced in a study of neurological immune-mediated disorders (dated by TCRdb to between 2018 and 2021). The method behind the library was 5' RACE. The sequencer listed for this sample is Illumina HiSeq 2500. The public reads were reanalyzed by TCRdb: fastp trimming at Q25, MiXCR alignment, in-frame beta chains only. Every distinct CDR3 protein forms one entry, paired with its most common genes and DNA. This sample gives around 26,000 distinct CDR3 sequences in total; 2.5% to 4% of them show up just once. The leading ten clones occupy 7% of the sample. The sequencing input was PBMCs. The receptors shown here come from a woman in her thirties with multiple sclerosis.

This clonotype was recorded many times. The chain employs TRBV12-3 or TRBV12-4 and TRBJ2-3; the D gene is possibly TRBD1 (6 bases). The ends were cut back, 2 bases at V and 6 bases at J, with 12 bases in the middle. This CDR3 is 14 amino acids long. The CDR3 loop reads CASSLSQGIDTQYF. The CDR3 DNA reads as TGTGCCAGCAGTTTAAGTCAGGGGATCGATACGCAGTATTTT.

This clonotype occurred many times. This CDR3 reads CASSLEKINLAFF. CDR3 sequence (DNA): TGCGCCAGCAGCTTGGAAAAGATTAATTTGGCTTTCTTT. The chain has TRBV5-1 and TRBJ1-1, with D uncertain. The germline gives CDR1 SGHRS, CDR2 YFSETQ. Trimming removed 0 bases at V and 11 bases at J, with 14 bases between. This CDR3 has 13 residues.

This clonotype was counted many times. The chain carries TRBV5-1 and TRBJ1-3, with unresolved D. CDR1 and CDR2 (germline): SGHRS, YFSETQ. The CDR3 covers 14 residues. Trimming took 4 bases from V and 3 from J, leaving 11 bases between them. The CDR3 DNA sequence: TGCGCCAGCAGCGTCGGATTTGTTGGAAACACCATATATTTT. As protein: CASSVGFVGNTIYF.

In this sample, this clonotype turned up many times. The chain couples TRBV20-1 to TRBJ2-1, with 9 nucleotides matching TRBD2. CDR1 and CDR2 (germline): DFQATT, SNEGSKA (reference sequence). CDR3 size: 15 residues. V dropped 6 bases and J dropped 7; count of bases not matched to a gene: 13. In nucleotides, the CDR3 is TGCAGTGCCAGACACCCGGGACTAGCATTAAATGAGCAGTTCTTC. Protein product: CSARHPGLALNEQFF.

Ten or more counts support this clonotype. The genes are TRBV18 and TRBJ1-2, with 7 bases identical to TRBD1. The germline gives CDR1 KGHSH, CDR2 LQKENI. The CDR3 has 14 residues. Germline trimming cut 3 bases from V and 3 bases from J; bases unmatched to any gene: 4. CDR3 amino acids: CASSPTGSDYGYTF. CDR3 coding DNA: TGTGCCAGCTCACCGACAGGGTCGGACTATGGCTACACCTTC. Combining the CDR3 with reference TRBV18 and TRBJ1-2 gives the whole variable domain NAGVMQNPRHLVRRRGQEARLRCSPMKGHSHVYWYRQLPEEGLKFMVYLQKENIIDESGMPKERFSAEFPKEGPSILRIQQVVRGDSAAYFCASSPTGSDYGYTFGSGTRLTVV.

A word on this clonotype: This may stem from a read error, because a much larger clone lies one nucleotide away. V is TRBV3-1 and J is TRBJ2-7; D unclear. Germline V gene data show CDR1 as LGHDT and CDR2 as YNNKEL (reference sequence). V was cut by 5 bases and J by 3 bases, with 5 bases left in between. The length of the CDR3 is 11 residues. This chain's CDR3 is CASSKVYEQYF. As DNA, the CDR3 is TGTGCCAGCAGCAAAGTCTACGAGCAGTACTTC.

This clonotype was found many times. This sequence joins TRBV20-1 and TRBJ1-2; D gene uncertain. The V end was cut by 0 bases, the J end by 5 bases, with 10 bases between. Germline CDR1 is DFQATT and CDR2 is SNEGSKA (reference sequence). The length of the CDR3 is 13 residues. As DNA, the CDR3 is TGCAGTGCTAGAGAGTCAGCCCAATATGGCTACACCTTC. Protein sequence: CSARESAQYGYTF.

This clonotype was counted only a few times. The chain recombines TRBV6-2 or TRBV6-3 with TRBJ2-1, with D tentatively TRBD1 or TRBD2 (9 bases each). With 6 bases removed from V and 0 bases from J, the gap between germline ends came to 24 bases. CDR1 is MNHEY and CDR2 is SVGEGT in the germline V gene. The CDR3 is 19 amino acids. The CDR3: CASRTGGLAGTRSYNEQFF. The CDR3 nucleotides read TGTGCCAGCAGAACAGGGGGCCTAGCGGGGACCCGCTCCTACAATGAGCAGTTCTTC.

This clonotype was observed many times. This sequence joins TRBV3-1 and TRBJ2-5; 8 nucleotides align to TRBD2. Germline trimming cut 5 bases from V and 2 bases from J; bases unmatched to any gene: 7. Germline values: CDR1 LGHDT, CDR2 YNNKEL (reference sequence). This CDR3 is built from 15 residues. The DNA of the CDR3 is TGTGCCAGCAGCGGCCGGGGGGGAGATCAAGAGACCCAGTACTTC. Its protein is CASSGRGGDQETQYF.

This clonotype was observed at least ten times. This chain uses TRBV6-2 or TRBV6-3 with TRBJ2-5; 10 bases match TRBD2. CDR1 is MNHEY and CDR2 is SVGEGT in the germline V gene. This CDR3 is built from 15 residues. J lost 5 bases, V lost 6 bases, and 9 bases had no gene match. As DNA, the CDR3 is TGTGCCAGCAGGAAGAGCGGGGGGGCCTCGGAGACCCAGTACTTC. Encoded protein: CASRKSGGASETQYF.

The sample holds many counts of this clonotype. The chain recombines TRBV27 with TRBJ2-7; the D gene is possibly TRBD2 (5 bases). Trimming pared 5 bases from V and 5 bases from J, leaving 13 bases between. CDR1 is MNHEY, CDR2 SMNVEV, per germline (reference sequence). This CDR3 spans 13 amino acids. In nucleotides, the CDR3 is TGTGCCAGCAGTCCCCTTAGCGTCCACGAGCAGTACTTC. It translates to CASSPLSVHEQYF.

This clonotype was counted ten times or more. The genes are TRBV3-1 and TRBJ2-5; maybe TRBD2 (6 bases). The CDR3 runs 13 residues. The germline CDR1 and CDR2 sequences are LGHDT and YNNKEL (reference sequence). V was trimmed by 3 bases and J by 5 bases, leaving 10 bases between them. Here the CDR3 DNA reads TGTGCCAGCAGCCAGAACCGGGGGGAGACCCAGTACTTC. Translated, it gives CASSQNRGETQYF.

This clonotype appeared many times. The chain couples TRBV5-1 to TRBJ2-7; D gene uncertain. The CDR3 is made up of 12 amino acids. V lost 0 bases and J 6 bases, leaving 7 bases between the germline ends. Germline loops: CDR1 SGHRS, CDR2 YFSETQ. CDR3 region: CASSLVSAEQYF. The CDR3 DNA follows: TGCGCCAGCAGCTTGGTGTCGGCCGAGCAGTACTTC.

At least ten counts were recorded for this clonotype. The V call is TRBV7-2, the J call TRBJ2-5; D unresolved. From germline, CDR1 is SGHTA and CDR2 FQGNSA. The CDR3 is 15 residues long. Trimming took off 1 base at V and 1 base at J, with 10 bases between the two ends. The CDR3 spells CASSLGAFSQETQYF. The DNA of the CDR3 is TGTGCCAGCAGCTTAGGTGCCTTCTCCCAAGAGACCCAGTACTTC.

This clonotype was recorded at least ten times. The rearrangement uses TRBV9 and TRBJ2-1; 10 bases align to TRBD2. The CDR3 runs to 17 residues. Trimming took 0 bases from V and 9 from J; bases not matched to a gene: 12. Per the germline V gene, CDR1 is SGDLS and CDR2 is YYNGEE. The chain's CDR3 is CASSVAWASGSQGEQFF. The CDR3 DNA is TGTGCCAGCAGCGTAGCTTGGGCTAGCGGGAGCCAGGGTGAGCAGTTCTTC.

This clonotype was found many times. This chain links TRBV5-1 with TRBJ2-7, with 12 bases identical to TRBD2. The V and J ends lost 0 bases and 12 bases, in that order; junction bases with no gene match: 7. This CDR3 has 14 amino acids. CDR1 is SGHRS and CDR2 is YFSETQ in the germline V gene. The CDR3, as DNA: TGCGCCAGCAGCTTGGATCCTAGCGGGGGGGCTGTGTACTTC. It translates to CASSLDPSGGAVYF.